These 21 T cell receptor beta chains came from one sample sequenced in a study of T cells in Graves' hyperthyroidism and ophthalmopathy. Amplified TCR beta CDR3 regions derived from RNA transcripts. HTBI primers were used for first-round RT-PCR of the TCR CDR3. TCRdb itself ran the multiplex PCR reads through MiXCR, one entry per CDR3 protein. This table has 500,000 to 800,000 distinct CDR3 sequences, roughly 15% appearing once. The sequenced sample was blood. The receptors come from a woman in her 50s with Graves' ophthalmopathy.

This clonotype appeared many times. The chain employs TRBV20-1 and TRBJ1-1; D might be TRBD1 (5 bases). This CDR3 comprises 12 residues. Trimming pared 5 bases from V and 5 bases from J, leaving 12 bases between. The germline CDR1 and CDR2 sequences are DFQATT and SNEGSKA (reference sequence). In DNA, the CDR3 is TGCAGTGCTCCCGGGGCAGGAACTGAAGCTTTCTTT. Translation gives CSAPGAGTEAFF.

This clonotype showed up many times. The chain is built from TRBV12-3 or TRBV12-4 and TRBJ2-3, with D tentatively TRBD1 or TRBD2 (6 bases each). Deletions cut 3 bases from V and 2 bases from J, with 12 bases between. CDR3 length: 15 residues. The CDR3 loop reads CASSLEGGVTDTQYF. CDR3 DNA sequence: TGTGCCAGCAGTTTGGAGGGGGGAGTCACAGATACGCAGTATTTT.

A few counts support this clonotype. This chain links TRBV12-5 with TRBJ2-2; the match to TRBD2 covers 7 bases. Trimming took 6 bases from V and 2 from J; bases not matched to a gene: 9. This CDR3 spans 16 amino acids. CDR1 and CDR2 from the germline V gene are LGHNT and FRNRAP. This CDR3 reads CASGYPSGINTGELFF. The CDR3 DNA reads as TGTGCTAGTGGCTACCCCAGCGGGATTAACACCGGGGAGCTGTTTTTT.

V gene TRBV20-1 combines with J gene TRBJ2-2, with D tentatively TRBD1 (6 bases). Germline CDR1 reads DFQATT; CDR2 reads SNEGSKA (reference sequence). V shed 6 bases and J shed 1 base, with 12 bases lying between them. This CDR3 has 14 amino acids. The CDR3 sequence is CSAAGRGNTGELFF. CDR3 bases: TGCAGTGCCGCGGGCAGGGGGAACACCGGGGAGCTGTTTTTT.

Turning to this clonotype: A read error is possible here, since a much larger clone lies one base away. The genes are TRBV20-1 and TRBJ1-2, with D unresolved. Germline lookup yields CDR1 DFQATT and CDR2 SNEGSKA (reference sequence). This CDR3 has 15 residues. The germline V and J ends were trimmed by 6 bases and 0 bases, with 17 bases remaining between them. The CDR3 bases are TGCAGTGCAAAGGGCTGGAAGAGCTCTAACTATGGCTACACCTTC. Its translation: CSAKGWKSSNYGYTF.

The chain uses TRBV7-9 and TRBJ2-2, with D hard to call. Germline CDR1 reads SEHNR; CDR2 reads FQNEAQ (reference sequence). CDR3 length: 16 residues. V lost 2 bases to trimming and J lost 2 bases, with 12 bases between them. The CDR3 coding sequence is TGTGCCAGCAGCTTAAGGAATAGGAATAACACCGGGGAGCTGTTTTTT. Its translation: CASSLRNRNNTGELFF.

Of note for this clonotype: At one of its ends the junction is not consistent with the germline gene, which may arise from a read error. The genes are TRBV4-3 and TRBJ2-3; perhaps D is TRBD1 or TRBD2 (6 bases each). In germline, CDR1 is LGHNA, CDR2 YSLEER. CDR3 size: 16 residues. The CDR3 DNA sequence: TGCGCCGGCAGCCAAGAACGGGGGCGGGGCACAGATACGCAGTATTTT. It codes for CAGSQERGRGTDTQYF.

Many counts were recorded for this clonotype. This sequence joins TRBV30 and TRBJ1-1; TRBD1 might be the D (6 bases). Trimming shortened V by 5 bases and J by 4 bases, and 11 bases separated the two germline ends. The CDR3 totals 12 residues. Germline V CDR1 and CDR2: GTSNPN, SVGIG (reference sequence). In DNA form, the CDR3 reads TGTGCCTGGGGACAGTTTGGCACTGAAGCTTTCTTT. This translates into CAWGQFGTEAFF. The complete variable domain, with remaining parts taken from reference TRBV30 and TRBJ1-1, reads SQTIHQWPATLVQPVGSPLSLECTVEGTSNPNLYWYRQAAGRGLQLLFYSVGIGQISSEVPQNLSASRPQDRQFILSSKKLLLSDSGFYLCAWGQFGTEAFFGQGTRLTVV.

This clonotype was seen repeatedly, ten times or more. The V and J genes are TRBV24-1 and TRBJ2-1; possible D gene TRBD2, 6 bases. The germline gives CDR1 KGHDR, CDR2 SFDVKD. The V end lost 4 bases, the J end lost 1 base, and 16 bases lay between the germline ends. The CDR3 has 17 amino acids. As DNA, the CDR3 is TGTGCCACCAGTGACCCTACCAGCGCGGGGTCCTACAATGAGCAGTTCTTC. Protein: CATSDPTSAGSYNEQFF.

The chain links TRBV20-1 to TRBJ2-7; D not certain. V lost 2 bases, J lost 0 bases, and 2 bases lay in between. Looked up from germline, CDR1 is DFQATT and CDR2 is SNEGSKA (reference sequence). The CDR3 is 11 residues long. CDR3 bases: TGCAGTGCTAGACACTCCTACGAGCAGTACTTC. Protein sequence: CSARHSYEQYF.

This clonotype was recorded at least ten times. The V gene is TRBV28, the J gene TRBJ2-5; either TRBD1 or TRBD2 may fit D (6 bases each). Looked up from germline, CDR1 is MDHEN and CDR2 is SYDVKM. V lost 6 bases and J lost 5, with 16 bases in between. This CDR3 has 14 residues. In DNA form, the CDR3 reads TGTGCCAGCAGCCGCCTCGGAGGGGGGGAGACCCAGTACTTC. It translates to CASSRLGGGETQYF.

This clonotype has a count of ten or more. The chain employs TRBV18 and TRBJ1-1; 9 positions match TRBD1. Germline V CDR1 and CDR2: KGHSH, LQKENI. This CDR3 region has 15 residues. V trimming: 4 bases; J trimming: 3 bases; junction bases outside the gene matches: 6. The CDR3 is CASSLKTGGDTEAFF. The CDR3 DNA reads as TGTGCCAGCTCACTAAAAACAGGGGGCGACACTGAAGCTTTCTTT.

In this sample, this clonotype turned up a few times. This sequence joins TRBV7-3 and TRBJ2-1, with D perhaps TRBD2 (5 bases). CDR3 length: 11 amino acids. Germline CDR1 is SGHTA and CDR2 is FQGTGA. Trimming cost V 8 bases and J 9 bases, with 11 bases left between them. The CDR3 sequence: CASGRGGEQFF. Here the CDR3 DNA reads TGTGCCAGCGGCCGAGGAGGTGAGCAGTTCTTC.

For the CDR3, the DNA is TGTGCCAGCAGTACGGACGAGGGATACGGGGAGCTGTTTTTT. Encoded protein: CASSTDEGYGELFF. This sequence joins TRBV27 and TRBJ2-2; possible D gene TRBD2, 5 bases. The CDR3 is 14 residues long. The germline gives CDR1 MNHEY, CDR2 SMNVEV (reference sequence). The V gene lost 5 bases and the J gene lost 7 bases, with 14 bases spanning the gap.

The chain uses TRBV5-4 and TRBJ2-7; D is undetermined. The CDR3 consists of 15 residues. Looked up from germline, CDR1 is SGHNT and CDR2 is YYREEE (reference sequence). With 1 base removed from V and 2 bases from J, the gap between germline ends came to 13 bases. The CDR3 is CASSLPQTDPYEQYF. The DNA for the CDR3 is TGTGCCAGCAGCTTGCCCCAGACTGATCCCTACGAGCAGTACTTC. Drawing the rest from reference TRBV5-4 and TRBJ2-7, the complete variable domain is ETGVTQSPTHLIKTRGQQVTLRCSSQSGHNTVSWYQQALGQGPQFIFQYYREEENGRGNFPPRFSGLQFPNYSSELNVNALELDDSALYLCASSLPQTDPYEQYFGPGTRLTVT.

In its sample, this clonotype was seen many times. The chain joins TRBV5-1 to TRBJ2-1, with D hard to call. Looked up from germline, CDR1 is SGHRS and CDR2 is YFSETQ. V was shortened by 0 bases and J by 5 bases, with 6 bases between the two germline ends. The CDR3 covers 13 residues. The CDR3 protein is CASSLGVHNEQFF. In DNA, the CDR3 is TGCGCCAGCAGCTTGGGGGTCCACAATGAGCAGTTCTTC.

As concerns this clonotype: A junction boundary mismatches the germline segment, possibly from a read error. Here the CDR3 reads CSVESVQGPSSYNQQFF. In DNA, the CDR3 is TGCAGCGTTGAATCGGTACAGGGGCCAAGCTCCTACAATCAGCAGTTCTTC. The V gene is TRBV29-1, the J gene TRBJ2-1, with 7 bases aligning to TRBD1. This CDR3 contains 17 residues. CDR1 and CDR2 from the germline V gene are SQVTM and ANQGSEA.

In this sample, this clonotype turned up a few times. The chain uses TRBV24-1 and TRBJ2-2; D not resolved. Trimming removed 5 bases from V and 6 bases from J, with 9 bases in between. CDR1 and CDR2 from the germline V gene are KGHDR and SFDVKD. This CDR3 comprises 13 residues. CDR3 in amino acids: CATSVPASGELFF. The CDR3 DNA reads as TGTGCCACCAGTGTCCCTGCCTCCGGGGAGCTGTTTTTT.

This chain joins TRBV6-1 and TRBJ2-1; 10 nucleotides agree with TRBD2. V was clipped by 3 bases and J by 0 bases; unmatched bases: 5. The CDR3 runs to 17 residues. From germline, CDR1 is MNHNS and CDR2 SASEGT. This CDR3 reads CASSDQREGSSYNEQFF. For the CDR3, the DNA is TGTGCCAGCAGTGATCAGCGGGAGGGGAGCTCCTACAATGAGCAGTTCTTC.

This clonotype was counted at least ten times. The V and J genes are TRBV7-9 and TRBJ2-5; tentatively, D is TRBD2 (6 bases). V was pared by 2 bases and J by 5 bases, with 30 bases between. The CDR3 spans 20 residues. From germline, CDR1 is SEHNR and CDR2 FQNEAQ (reference sequence). CDR3: CASSLFGRESADPHGETQYF. CDR3 DNA sequence: TGTGCCAGCAGCTTATTCGGGAGAGAGTCCGCGGACCCTCACGGGGAGACCCAGTACTTC.

Ten or more counts support this clonotype. The chain employs TRBV5-1 and TRBJ2-1, with TRBD2 identical over 10 bases. CDR1 is SGHRS and CDR2 is YFSETQ in the germline V gene. This CDR3 has 16 amino acids. With V trimmed by 0 bases and J by 6 bases, 6 bases remained unmatched. CDR3 sequence: CASSLALASGGNEQFF. Written as DNA, the CDR3 is TGCGCCAGCAGCTTGGCCCTGGCTAGCGGGGGCAATGAGCAGTTCTTC.